Below, 29 T cell receptor beta chains from the same sample are listed, as sequenced in a study of siplizumab effects on memory and regulatory T cells. Assay used: immunoSEQ multiplex PCR; TCRdb lists only in-frame clones, some missing. The repertoire holds 85,000 or so clones, just under 95% seen once, with roughly 20% in the top ten. Material for sequencing was CD8+ T cells sorted from blood. The receptors here all came from a human donor in good health.

V usage is TRBV15 and J usage is TRBJ1-1; D is ambiguous. The ends were cut back, 5 bases at V and 1 base at J, with 5 bases in the middle. CDR3 length equals 12 residues. CDR1 and CDR2 from the germline V gene are LNHNV and YYDKDF (reference sequence). The CDR3 DNA sequence: TGTGCCACCAGCGTGGGGAACACTGAAGCTTTCTTT. Amino acid sequence: CATSVGNTEAFF.

The gene calls are TRBV7-9 and TRBJ2-7; D ambiguous. The V gene lost 5 bases and the J gene lost 6 bases, with 17 bases spanning the gap. Germline lookup yields CDR1 SEHNR and CDR2 FQNEAQ (reference sequence). This CDR3 is built from 14 residues. DNA of the CDR3: TGTGCCAGCAGCCAAGAATTTGAGAGAGGCGAGCAGTACTTC. Translation gives CASSQEFERGEQYF.

This chain joins TRBV29-1 and TRBJ2-3; tentatively, D is TRBD2 (6 bases). V lost 3 bases and J 3 bases, leaving 22 bases between the germline ends. The germline CDR1 and CDR2 sequences are SQVTM and ANQGSEA. The CDR3 runs 17 residues. The CDR3, as DNA: TGCAGCGTTGAGGGGGATGGACTAATGATGGATACAGATACGCAGTATTTT. This sequence encodes CSVEGDGLMMDTDTQYF.

The chain employs TRBV29-1 and TRBJ2-7; D is possibly TRBD1 (5 bases). Trimming took 2 bases from V and 5 from J, leaving 7 bases between them. The germline gives CDR1 SQVTM, CDR2 ANQGSEA. This CDR3 is built from 11 residues. The CDR3 coding sequence is TGCAGCGTTGAACGCAGGGACGAGCAGTACTTC. Its protein product is CSVERRDEQYF.

V is TRBV9 and J is TRBJ2-5; D unclear. Looked up from germline, CDR1 is SGDLS and CDR2 is YYNGEE. The CDR3 is 12 residues long. The V end lost 0 bases, the J end lost 6 bases, and 6 bases lay between the germline ends. The CDR3 region has the DNA TGTGCCAGCAGCGTAGACGCACAGACCCAGTACTTC. It specifies CASSVDAQTQYF.

The chain links TRBV9 to TRBJ2-2; TRBD2 matches at 12 bases. Trimming cost V 1 base and J 4 bases; bases outside gene matches: 11. The CDR3 spans 19 residues. Germline loops: CDR1 SGDLS, CDR2 YYNGEE. DNA of the CDR3: TGTGCCAGCAGCGTATTTGCTAGCGGGAGGGCTCACGGCACCGGGGAGCTGTTTTTT. This translates into CASSVFASGRAHGTGELFF.

The gene calls are TRBV4-1 and TRBJ2-1; 10 positions match TRBD2. The CDR3 loop spans 15 amino acids. CDR1 and CDR2 from the germline V gene are MGHRA and YSYEKL. Trimming took 1 base from V and 7 from J; bases not matched to a gene: 4. The CDR3 DNA is TGCGCCAGCAGCCAAGTCCTAGCGGGAGCTAATGAGCAGTTCTTC. Translation: CASSQVLAGANEQFF.

This chain joins TRBV27 and TRBJ2-7, with 9 bases aligning to TRBD1. V was pared by 3 bases and J by 5 bases, with 11 bases of the junction left unmatched. CDR1 and CDR2 from the germline V gene are MNHEY and SMNVEV (reference sequence). The CDR3 consists of 16 residues. This CDR3 is CASSFLLGTGIHEQYF. The CDR3 bases are TGTGCCAGCAGTTTTCTTCTGGGGACAGGGATCCACGAGCAGTACTTC.

The chain employs TRBV13 and TRBJ1-1, with 8 bases matching TRBD1. This CDR3 region has 13 residues. J gave up 7 bases and V 4 bases, and 5 bases lay outside the gene matches. From germline, CDR1 is PRHDT and CDR2 FYEKMQ (reference sequence). As DNA, the CDR3 is TGTGCCAGCAGCTCCGTACAGGGGGGTGAAGCTTTCTTT. Translation: CASSSVQGGEAFF. The full variable domain, rest sourced from reference TRBV13 and TRBJ1-1, is AAGVIQSPRHLIKEKRETATLKCYPIPRHDTVYWYQQGPGQDPQFLISFYEKMQSDKGSIPDRFSAQQFSDYHSELNMSSLELGDSALYFCASSSVQGGEAFFGQGTRLTVV.

The V and J genes are TRBV28 and TRBJ1-1; D is unclear. Germline V gives CDR1 MDHEN, CDR2 SYDVKM. The CDR3 spans 15 residues. V gave up 1 base and J gave up 0 bases, with 9 bases separating them. For the CDR3, the DNA is TGTGCCAGCAGTTTATACATGAACATGAACACTGAAGCTTTCTTT. Amino acid sequence: CASSLYMNMNTEAFF.

The chain combines TRBV7-9 with TRBJ1-2; the D is unclear. The germline V gene has CDR1 SEHNR and CDR2 FQNEAQ (reference sequence). V lost 6 bases and J 1 base, leaving 12 bases between the germline ends. This CDR3 is 14 amino acids long. The CDR3 DNA reads TGTGCCAGCAGTCCCATCATTGATAACTATGGCTACACCTTC. As protein: CASSPIIDNYGYTF.

J is TRBJ2-5 and V is TRBV6-1; D is possibly TRBD1 or TRBD2 (5 bases each). Germline CDR1 and CDR2: MNHNS and SASEGT. V dropped 4 bases and J dropped 5 bases, with 17 bases sitting between them. This CDR3 region has 15 residues. The CDR3 bases are TGTGCCAGCAGTGGGGACGCACGGTTGGGGGAGACCCAGTACTTC. It specifies CASSGDARLGETQYF.

V and J are TRBV12-5 and TRBJ2-1; D may match TRBD1 or TRBD2 (5 bases each). Per the germline V gene, CDR1 is LGHNT and CDR2 is FRNRAP. V was trimmed by 6 bases and J by 2 bases, leaving 17 bases between them. The CDR3 runs to 16 residues. CDR3 nucleotides: TGTGCTAGTGGCTGGGGCAGCGGACGACCCTACAATGAGCAGTTCTTC. It codes for CASGWGSGRPYNEQFF.

The rearrangement uses TRBV5-6 and TRBJ2-7; the D gene could be TRBD1 or TRBD2 (5 bases each). The CDR3 is made up of 15 amino acids. V was cut by 0 bases and J by 6 bases, with 16 bases left in between. CDR1 and CDR2 from the germline V gene are SGHDT and YYEEEE. The CDR3 protein is CASSLAGRAAGEQYF. CDR3 in DNA: TGTGCCAGCAGCTTGGCCGGCAGGGCGGCGGGCGAGCAGTACTTC.

As for this clone: Relative to the germline gene, one junction end is altered; a read error may explain this. V is TRBV10-1 and J is TRBJ2-7; D gene ambiguous. The germline CDR1 and CDR2 sequences are WNHNN and SYGVQD (reference sequence). This CDR3 spans 9 amino acids. CDR3 DNA sequence: TGCGCCACCTCCTCCTCGCCGGACTTC. As protein: CATSSSPDF.

This clone has just one count. This chain links TRBV28 with TRBJ2-7, with D unclear. V gave up 9 bases and J gave up 0 bases, with 15 bases separating them. Germline V gives CDR1 MDHEN, CDR2 SYDVKM. There are 14 residues in the CDR3. Here the CDR3 reads CARALGSPSYEQYF. The CDR3 nucleotides are TGTGCCAGGGCCTTAGGTTCTCCCTCCTACGAGCAGTACTTC.

This chain uses TRBV5-1 with TRBJ1-4; no reliable D call. The CDR3 totals 14 residues. The germline V gene encodes CDR1 SGHRS and CDR2 YFSETQ. V lost 0 bases and J 8 bases, leaving 11 bases between the germline ends. The CDR3 here is CASSLGGFGEKLFF. Here the CDR3 DNA reads TGCGCCAGCAGCTTGGGAGGGTTTGGCGAAAAACTGTTTTTT.

This chain connects TRBV7-6 to TRBJ2-2; D possibly uses TRBD1 or TRBD2 (5 bases each). The CDR3 extends over 16 amino acids. Germline CDR1 reads SGHVS; CDR2 reads FNYEAQ. V lost 3 bases and J 0 bases, leaving 11 bases between the germline ends. CDR3 amino acids: CASSFRDATNTGELFF. DNA for the CDR3: TGTGCCAGCAGCTTCCGGGACGCGACGAACACCGGGGAGCTGTTTTTT. The full variable domain, rest sourced from reference TRBV7-6 and TRBJ2-2, is GAGVSQSPRYKVTKRGQDVALRCDPISGHVSLYWYRQALGQGPEFLTYFNYEAQQDKSGLPNDRFSAERPEGSISTLTIQRTEQRDSAMYRCASSFRDATNTGELFFGEGSRLTVL.

The V call is TRBV4-1, the J call TRBJ2-7; D is uncertain. Between the trimmed V and J ends, which lost 0 bases and 4 bases, there was a span of 7 bases. The germline gives CDR1 MGHRA, CDR2 YSYEKL. The CDR3 extends over 13 amino acids. CDR3 loop: CASSQDNSYEQYF. CDR3 nucleotide sequence: TGCGCCAGCAGCCAAGATAACTCTTACGAGCAGTACTTC.

This clone was seen a single time. The chain is built from TRBV28 and TRBJ2-1, with 12 bases lining up with TRBD2. The germline V gene has CDR1 MDHEN and CDR2 SYDVKM. This CDR3 is built from 15 residues. The J segment lost 8 bases and the V segment lost 5 bases, leaving 7 bases of the junction unmatched. The CDR3 region is CASSQTSGSEDEQFF. The CDR3 DNA sequence: TGTGCCAGCAGTCAGACTAGCGGGAGTGAGGATGAGCAGTTCTTC.

V and J are TRBV19 and TRBJ2-3, with 10 bases that match TRBD1. J lost 1 base, V lost 7 bases, and 5 bases had no gene match. Germline assignment: CDR1 LNHDA and CDR2 SQIVND (reference sequence). The CDR3 has 15 amino acids. CDR3 DNA sequence: TGTGCCAGTAACCCGACAGGGGGCGGCACAGATACGCAGTATTTT. Translation: CASNPTGGGTDTQYF.

The rearrangement links TRBV5-5 to TRBJ2-6; 9 positions agree with TRBD1. The trim removed 4 bases at V and 0 bases at J, leaving 8 bases unmatched. The germline gives CDR1 SGHKS, CDR2 YYEKEE (reference sequence). This CDR3 has 18 residues. The CDR3 DNA follows: TGTGCCAGCAGCGCCCGGGACAGGGTTTTCTCTGGGGCCAACGTCCTGACTTTC. It codes for CASSARDRVFSGANVLTF. Complete variable domain (other parts from reference TRBV5-5 and TRBJ2-6): DAGVTQSPTHLIKTRGQQVTLRCSPISGHKSVSWYQQVLGQGPQFIFQYYEKEERGRGNFPDRFSARQFPNYSSELNVNALLLGDSALYLCASSARDRVFSGANVLTFGAGSRLTVL.

The rearrangement uses TRBV4-1 and TRBJ2-7; D is perhaps TRBD1 (6 bases). Looked up from germline, CDR1 is MGHRA and CDR2 is YSYEKL. The CDR3 has 16 amino acids. V was clipped by 4 bases and J by 3 bases, with 19 bases between them. CDR3 protein: CASSLRPDRGGYEQYF. The CDR3 nucleotides read TGCGCCAGCAGCCTCAGACCGGACAGAGGGGGCTACGAGCAGTACTTC.

The V call is TRBV9, the J call TRBJ2-2; D remains ambiguous. The V gene's germline CDR1 is SGDLS and CDR2 YYNGEE. The V and J ends lost 0 bases and 6 bases respectively, with 12 bases between them. This CDR3 is built from 15 residues. The CDR3 coding sequence is TGTGCCAGCAGCGTAGAAAGGGCCACCGCCGGGGAGCTGTTTTTT. Its protein is CASSVERATAGELFF.

The CDR3 loop is CASSWTGTNYGYTF. CDR3 DNA: TGTGCCAGCAGTTGGACAGGGACTAACTATGGCTACACCTTC. The chain recombines TRBV27 with TRBJ1-2, with TRBD1 matching 8 bases. CDR3 length equals 14 residues. After removal of 4 bases from V and 0 bases from J, the junction contained 1 base not matched to a gene. Germline CDR1 is MNHEY and CDR2 is SMNVEV (reference sequence).

The rearrangement links TRBV2 to TRBJ1-5; unclear D gene. The CDR3 extends over 12 amino acids. Deletions cut 6 bases from V and 4 bases from J, with 7 bases between. From germline, CDR1 is SNHLY and CDR2 FYNNEI. This CDR3 reads CASSKSNQPQHF. The CDR3 DNA reads TGTGCCAGCAGCAAATCTAATCAGCCCCAGCATTTT.

This clone has a single count. The rearrangement joins TRBV9 to TRBJ2-3; 10 bases match TRBD2. The germline V gene has CDR1 SGDLS and CDR2 YYNGEE. The V and J ends lost 0 bases and 2 bases, in that order; junction bases with no gene match: 3. This CDR3 spans 16 amino acids. CDR3 region: CASSVELAGLTDTQYF. The CDR3 nucleotides are TGTGCCAGCAGCGTAGAACTAGCGGGGCTCACAGATACGCAGTATTTT.

J is TRBJ2-1 and V is TRBV9, with D hard to call. The CDR3 is made up of 14 amino acids. Trimming took 3 bases from V and 6 from J, leaving 13 bases between them. Germline V CDR1 and CDR2: SGDLS, YYNGEE. The CDR3 DNA reads TGTGCCAGCAGCGAGACGGTCTCCCCCAATGAGCAGTTCTTC. Protein: CASSETVSPNEQFF.

The chain couples TRBV15 to TRBJ2-1, with D perhaps TRBD1 (6 bases). CDR3 length: 15 amino acids. CDR1 and CDR2 from the germline V gene are LNHNV and YYDKDF (reference sequence). Trimming took off 6 bases at V and 0 bases at J, with 12 bases between the two ends. CDR3 nucleotides: TGTGCCACCAGTGATCTCAGGGGCTCCTACAATGAGCAGTTCTTC. Translated, it gives CATSDLRGSYNEQFF.